The 20 T cell receptor beta chains presented below share a single source sample, sequenced in a study of T cell responses to AZD1222 COVID-19 vaccine. Clones were read by immunoSEQ multiplex PCR, and TCRdb kept only the in-frame ones, dropping some. The sample shows more than 90,000 clones, roughly 87% of them seen only once. Sample: peripheral blood, taken on day 0 of AZD1222 vaccination. The receptors come from an adult in good health.

The chain couples TRBV28 to TRBJ1-6; 8 positions match TRBD1. This CDR3 is 12 amino acids long. The trim removed 8 bases at V and 13 bases at J, leaving 7 bases unmatched. From germline, CDR1 is MDHEN and CDR2 SYDVKM. CDR3 coding DNA: TGTGCCAGCGGCACAGGGGGATGGCCCCTCCACTTT. This codes for CASGTGGWPLHF.

The rearrangement links TRBV27 to TRBJ1-6, with no clear D. Per germline, CDR1 MNHEY and CDR2 SMNVEV (reference sequence). There are 17 residues in the CDR3. V lost 1 base and J 8 bases, leaving 18 bases between the germline ends. The CDR3 nucleotides read TGTGCCAGCAGTTTATATAGCCGTACCTTTCGGTATTCACCCCTCCACTTT. It encodes CASSLYSRTFRYSPLHF.

The J gene is TRBJ1-3, the V gene TRBV19; D is unclear. There are 14 residues in the CDR3. Trimming shortened V by 6 bases and J by 1 base, and 10 bases separated the two germline ends. The germline gives CDR1 LNHDA, CDR2 SQIVND (reference sequence). This CDR3 reads CASSFSSSGNTIYF. DNA of the CDR3: TGTGCCAGTAGCTTCAGTTCGTCTGGAAACACCATATATTTT.

This sequence joins TRBV27 and TRBJ1-2; D perhaps matches TRBD1 (6 bases). Trimming pared 6 bases from V and 4 bases from J, leaving 18 bases between. The length of the CDR3 is 15 residues. Germline lookup yields CDR1 MNHEY and CDR2 SMNVEV (reference sequence). CDR3 in amino acids: CASRTISGAVYGYTF. In DNA form, the CDR3 reads TGTGCCAGCAGGACAATATCAGGGGCGGTCTATGGCTACACCTTC.

The chain recombines TRBV30 with TRBJ2-1; D remains unclear. The CDR3 totals 16 residues. The germline gives CDR1 GTSNPN, CDR2 SVGIG (reference sequence). Trimming took off 3 bases at V and 2 bases at J, with 17 bases between the two ends. CDR3 protein: CAWRASWWRTYNEQFF. In DNA form, the CDR3 reads TGTGCCTGGAGAGCCTCGTGGTGGAGAACCTACAATGAGCAGTTCTTC.

The chain employs TRBV6-5 and TRBJ1-1; TRBD1 might be the D (5 bases). Germline CDR1 MNHEY, CDR2 SVGAGI. Deletions cut 10 bases from V and 6 bases from J, with 21 bases between. The CDR3 has 14 residues. CDR3 nucleotides: TGTGCCACCGACCGAGGCGGGGCTGTCGCTGAAGCTTTCTTT. Protein: CATDRGGAVAEAFF.

This chain links TRBV5-1 with TRBJ2-5; weak D call: TRBD1 (6 bases). The ends were cut back, 7 bases at V and 0 bases at J, with 7 bases in the middle. The germline gives CDR1 SGHRS, CDR2 YFSETQ. The CDR3 loop spans 12 amino acids. In nucleotides, the CDR3 is TGCGCCAGCCGGGACAACCAAGAGACCCAGTACTTC. Translating it yields CASRDNQETQYF.

The rearrangement links TRBV7-6 to TRBJ2-7; 9 nucleotides align to TRBD1. Germline V gene lookup returns CDR1 SGHVS and CDR2 FNYEAQ. Trimming took 5 bases from V and 2 from J; bases not matched to a gene: 7. This CDR3 is built from 15 residues. CDR3 region: CASSAVGTGPYEQYF. CDR3 nucleotide sequence: TGTGCCAGCAGCGCAGTAGGGACAGGGCCCTACGAGCAGTACTTC.

Concerning this clone itself: Other DNA sequences in this sample translate to the same CDR3. The chain uses TRBV30 and TRBJ1-5; D is ambiguous. CDR1 GTSNPN and CDR2 SVGIG come from the germline V gene (reference sequence). This CDR3 spans 12 amino acids. The ends were cut back, 1 base at V and 0 bases at J, with 1 base in the middle. The CDR3 protein is CAWSGSNQPQHF. In DNA form, the CDR3 reads TGTGCCTGGAGTGGTAGCAATCAGCCCCAGCATTTT.

The rearrangement uses TRBV6-4 and TRBJ2-1; TRBD2 agrees at 12 bases. The J segment lost 7 bases and the V segment lost 0 bases, leaving 7 bases of the junction unmatched. The CDR3 runs to 17 residues. CDR1 and CDR2 (germline): MRHNA, SNTAGT. For the CDR3, the DNA is TGTGCCAGCAGTGACTCCTTTCCTAGCGGGAGGGCTAATGAGCAGTTCTTC. It is translated as CASSDSFPSGRANEQFF.

The chain employs TRBV5-1 and TRBJ2-4; TRBD2 agrees at 9 bases. V lost 3 bases, J lost 8 bases, and 9 bases stayed unmatched. This CDR3 comprises 15 residues. Germline CDR1 is SGHRS and CDR2 is YFSETQ. CDR3 nucleotides: TGCGCCAGCAGCTCAGGAGAGAGCGGGAGGTACATTCAGTACTTC. Translating it yields CASSSGESGRYIQYF.

The V gene is TRBV27, the J gene TRBJ2-3; TRBD2 might be the D (6 bases). Looked up from germline, CDR1 is MNHEY and CDR2 is SMNVEV (reference sequence). Trimming removed 5 bases at V and 3 bases at J, with 18 bases between. CDR3 length: 16 residues. CDR3 sequence: CASSPFTTSSTDTQYF. The CDR3 nucleotides read TGTGCCAGCAGTCCGTTTACTACTAGCAGTACAGATACGCAGTATTTT.

This chain uses TRBV29-1 with TRBJ2-1; 11 bases map to TRBD2. The germline V gene has CDR1 SQVTM and CDR2 ANQGSEA. V gave up 4 bases and J gave up 7 bases; unmatched junction bases: 12. CDR3 size: 16 residues. The DNA of the CDR3 is TGCAGCGTTGGCATAACCACTAGCGGGAGTGGTAATGAGCAGTTCTTC. It specifies CSVGITTSGSGNEQFF.

This chain's CDR3 is CATSGGAGQPQHF. In DNA, the CDR3 is TGTGCCACCAGTGGAGGGGCAGGACAGCCCCAGCATTTT. This chain uses TRBV24-1 with TRBJ1-5, with a weak D call TRBD1 (5 bases). CDR1 KGHDR and CDR2 SFDVKD come from the germline V gene. Trimming removed 5 bases at V and 7 bases at J, with 11 bases between. The CDR3 loop spans 13 amino acids.

The V gene is TRBV27, the J gene TRBJ1-3, with D uncertain. With 4 bases removed from V and 4 bases from J, the gap between germline ends came to 11 bases. CDR3 size: 14 residues. In germline, CDR1 is MNHEY, CDR2 SMNVEV (reference sequence). CDR3 region: CASSSGLRGNTIYF. CDR3 DNA sequence: TGTGCCAGCAGTTCCGGGCTGAGGGGAAACACCATATATTTT.

The rearrangement links TRBV28 to TRBJ1-2; 7 positions match TRBD1. Trimming at V came to 4 bases and at J to 0 bases, leaving 11 bases not matched to a gene. CDR1 MDHEN and CDR2 SYDVKM come from the germline V gene. The CDR3 spans 17 residues. CDR3 amino acids: CASSSSTGSWSNYGYTF. CDR3 DNA sequence: TGTGCCAGCAGTTCCTCGACAGGGTCCTGGTCTAACTATGGCTACACCTTC.

V gene TRBV6-1 combines with J gene TRBJ2-3; D unclear. V was cut by 2 bases and J by 1 base, with 10 bases left in between. In germline, CDR1 is MNHNS, CDR2 SASEGT. The CDR3 is 15 amino acids. The CDR3 is CASSEPPVGTDTQYF. The CDR3 nucleotides are TGTGCCAGCAGTGAACCTCCCGTAGGCACAGATACGCAGTATTTT.

This sequence joins TRBV4-2 and TRBJ1-2, with D unresolved. This CDR3 region has 13 residues. CDR1 LGHNA and CDR2 YNFKEQ come from the germline V gene. The V gene lost 1 base and the J gene lost 10 bases, with 13 bases spanning the gap. CDR3 bases: TGTGCCAGCAGCCAAGGGTCGGACTCCCACTACACCTTC. This sequence encodes CASSQGSDSHYTF.

The chain couples TRBV18 to TRBJ2-3; 7 bases map to TRBD1. This CDR3 spans 15 amino acids. CDR1 and CDR2 from the germline V gene are KGHSH and LQKENI. Trimming removed 1 base from V and 5 bases from J; junction bases left unmatched: 6. This CDR3 is CASSPRGQAGDTQYF. The CDR3 DNA sequence: TGTGCCAGCTCACCACGTGGACAGGCGGGAGATACGCAGTATTTT.

J is TRBJ1-6 and V is TRBV7-9, with TRBD1 identical over 8 bases. J lost 7 bases, V lost 0 bases, and 2 bases had no gene match. Germline loops: CDR1 SEHNR, CDR2 FQNEAQ (reference sequence). This CDR3 comprises 15 residues. The CDR3 here is CASSLATGANSPLHF. As DNA, the CDR3 is TGTGCCAGCAGCTTAGCGACAGGGGCCAATTCACCCCTCCACTTT.